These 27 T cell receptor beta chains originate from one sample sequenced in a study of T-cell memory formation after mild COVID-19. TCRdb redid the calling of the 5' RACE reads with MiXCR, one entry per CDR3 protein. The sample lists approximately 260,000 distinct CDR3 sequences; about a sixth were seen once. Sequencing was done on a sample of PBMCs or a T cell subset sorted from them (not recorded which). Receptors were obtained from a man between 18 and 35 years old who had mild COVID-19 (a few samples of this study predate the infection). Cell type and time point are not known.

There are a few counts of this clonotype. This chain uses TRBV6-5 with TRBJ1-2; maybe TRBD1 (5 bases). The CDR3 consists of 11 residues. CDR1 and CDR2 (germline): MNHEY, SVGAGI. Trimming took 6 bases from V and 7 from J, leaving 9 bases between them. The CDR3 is CASRGVGGYTF. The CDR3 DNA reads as TGTGCCAGCAGAGGGGTTGGTGGCTACACCTTC.

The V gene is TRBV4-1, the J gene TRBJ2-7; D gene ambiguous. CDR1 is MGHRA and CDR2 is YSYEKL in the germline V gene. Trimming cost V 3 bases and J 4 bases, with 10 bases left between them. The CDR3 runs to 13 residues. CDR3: CASSHVTDYEQYF. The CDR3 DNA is TGCGCCAGCAGCCATGTCACGGATTACGAGCAGTACTTC.

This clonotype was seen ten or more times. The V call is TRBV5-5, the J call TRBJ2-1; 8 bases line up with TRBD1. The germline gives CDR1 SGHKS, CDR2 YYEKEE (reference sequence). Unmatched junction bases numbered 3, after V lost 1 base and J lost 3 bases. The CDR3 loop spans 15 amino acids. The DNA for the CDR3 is TGTGCCAGCAGCTTGACAGGGGGAGGCTACAATGAGCAGTTCTTC. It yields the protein CASSLTGGGYNEQFF.

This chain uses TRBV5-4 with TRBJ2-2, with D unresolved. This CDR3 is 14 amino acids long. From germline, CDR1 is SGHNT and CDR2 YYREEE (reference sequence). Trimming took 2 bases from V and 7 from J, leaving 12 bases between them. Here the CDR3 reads CASSFWGSIGELFF. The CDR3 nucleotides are TGTGCCAGCAGCTTTTGGGGTTCGATCGGGGAGCTGTTTTTT.

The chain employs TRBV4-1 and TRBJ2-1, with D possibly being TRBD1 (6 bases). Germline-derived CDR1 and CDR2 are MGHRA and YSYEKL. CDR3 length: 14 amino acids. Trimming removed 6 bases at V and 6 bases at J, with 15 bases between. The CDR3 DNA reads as TGCGCCAGCAGTCACACAGGGAGCAGCAATGAGCAGTTCTTC. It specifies CASSHTGSSNEQFF.

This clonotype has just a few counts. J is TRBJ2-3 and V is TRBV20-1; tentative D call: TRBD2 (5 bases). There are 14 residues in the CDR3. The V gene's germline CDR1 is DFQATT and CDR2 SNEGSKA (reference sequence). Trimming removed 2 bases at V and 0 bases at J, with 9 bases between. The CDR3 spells CSARREQSTDTQYF. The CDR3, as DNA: TGCAGTGCTAGAAGGGAGCAGAGCACAGATACGCAGTATTTT.

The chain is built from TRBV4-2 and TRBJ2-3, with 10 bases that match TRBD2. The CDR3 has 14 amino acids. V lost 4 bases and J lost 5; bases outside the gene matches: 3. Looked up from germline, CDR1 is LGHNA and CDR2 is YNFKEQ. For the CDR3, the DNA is TGTGCCAGCAGCCCCGGACTAGCGGAAGATACGCAGTATTTT. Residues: CASSPGLAEDTQYF.

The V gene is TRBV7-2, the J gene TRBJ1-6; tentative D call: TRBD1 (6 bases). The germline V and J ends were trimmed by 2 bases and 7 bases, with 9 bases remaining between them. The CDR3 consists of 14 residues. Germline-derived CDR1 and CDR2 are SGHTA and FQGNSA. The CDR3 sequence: CASSLIQGNSPLHF. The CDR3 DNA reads TGTGCCAGCAGCTTAATCCAGGGGAATTCACCCCTCCACTTT.

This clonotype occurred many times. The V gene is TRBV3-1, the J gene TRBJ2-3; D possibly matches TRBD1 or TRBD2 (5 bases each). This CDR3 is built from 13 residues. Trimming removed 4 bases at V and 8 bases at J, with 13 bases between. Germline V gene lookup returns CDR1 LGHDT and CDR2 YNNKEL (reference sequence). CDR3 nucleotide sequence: TGTGCCAGCAGCCTACCCGGGACGGGTACGCAGTATTTT. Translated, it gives CASSLPGTGTQYF.

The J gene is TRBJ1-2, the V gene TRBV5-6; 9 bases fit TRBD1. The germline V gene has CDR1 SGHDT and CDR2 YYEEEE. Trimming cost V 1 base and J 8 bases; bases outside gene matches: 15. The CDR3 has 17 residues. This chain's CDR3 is CASSLTGQGIVRDGYTF. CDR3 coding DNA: TGTGCCAGCAGCTTGACGGGACAGGGAATAGTTCGGGACGGCTACACCTTC. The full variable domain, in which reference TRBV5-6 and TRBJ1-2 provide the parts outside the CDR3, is DAGVTQSPTHLIKTRGQQVTLRCSPKSGHDTVSWYQQALGQGPQFIFQYYEEEERQRGNFPDRFSGHQFPNYSSELNVNALLLGDSALYLCASSLTGQGIVRDGYTFGSGTRLTVV.

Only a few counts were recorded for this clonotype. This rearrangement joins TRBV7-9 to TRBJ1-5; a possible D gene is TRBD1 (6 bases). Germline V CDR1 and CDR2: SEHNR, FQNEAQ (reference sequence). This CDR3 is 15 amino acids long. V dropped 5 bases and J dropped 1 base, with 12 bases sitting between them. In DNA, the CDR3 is TGTGCCAGCAGCCCTGACGGACAGAGCAATCAGCCCCAGCATTTT. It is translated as CASSPDGQSNQPQHF. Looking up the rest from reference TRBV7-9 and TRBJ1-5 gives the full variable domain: DTGVSQNPRHKITKRGQNVTFRCDPISEHNRLYWYRQTLGQGPEFLTYFQNEAQLEKSRLLSDRFSAERPKGSFSTLEIQRTEQGDSAMYLCASSPDGQSNQPQHFGDGTRLSIL.

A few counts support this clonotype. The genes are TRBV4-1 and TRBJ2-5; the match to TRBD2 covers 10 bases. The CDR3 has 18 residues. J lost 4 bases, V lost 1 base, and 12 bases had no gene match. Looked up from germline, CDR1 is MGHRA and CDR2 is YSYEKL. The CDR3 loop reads CASSQGLAAGGPGETQYF. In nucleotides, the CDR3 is TGCGCCAGCAGCCAAGGGCTGGCAGCGGGGGGGCCAGGAGAGACCCAGTACTTC.

As DNA, the CDR3 is TGTGCCAGCAGCTTAGGGAGCTTGAACACTGAAGCTTTCTTT. As protein: CASSLGSLNTEAFF. V usage is TRBV7-9 and J usage is TRBJ1-1; D is undetermined. This CDR3 is 14 amino acids long. The germline gives CDR1 SEHNR, CDR2 FQNEAQ (reference sequence). Trimming shortened V by 1 base and J by 0 bases, and 6 bases separated the two germline ends.

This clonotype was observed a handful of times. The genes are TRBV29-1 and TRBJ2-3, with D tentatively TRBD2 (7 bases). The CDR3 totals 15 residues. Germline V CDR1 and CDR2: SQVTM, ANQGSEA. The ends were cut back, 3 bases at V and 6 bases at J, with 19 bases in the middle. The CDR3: CSVDPAGASGDTQYF. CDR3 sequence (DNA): TGCAGCGTTGATCCCGCGGGGGCCAGCGGGGATACGCAGTATTTT.

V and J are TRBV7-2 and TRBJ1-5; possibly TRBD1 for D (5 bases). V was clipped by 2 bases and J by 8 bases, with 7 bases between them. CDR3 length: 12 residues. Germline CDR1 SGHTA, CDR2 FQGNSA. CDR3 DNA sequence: TGTGCCAGCAGCTTAAGGGGTGAGCCCCAGCATTTT. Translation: CASSLRGEPQHF.

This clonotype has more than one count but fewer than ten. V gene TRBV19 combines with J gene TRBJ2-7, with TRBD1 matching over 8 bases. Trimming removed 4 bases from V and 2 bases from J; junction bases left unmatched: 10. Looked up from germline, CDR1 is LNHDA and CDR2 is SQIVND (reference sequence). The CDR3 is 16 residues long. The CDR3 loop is CASSTLRGQGPYEQYV. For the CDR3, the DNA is TGTGCCAGTAGTACCCTCCGAGGACAGGGTCCCTACGAGCAGTACGTC.

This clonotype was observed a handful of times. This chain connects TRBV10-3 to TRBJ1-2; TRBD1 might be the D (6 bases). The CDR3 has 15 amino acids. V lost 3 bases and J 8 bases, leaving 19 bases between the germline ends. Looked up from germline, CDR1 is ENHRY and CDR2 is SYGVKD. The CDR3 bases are TGTGCCATCAGTGACTCGGGACGTCAAACAGGGGGCTACACCTTC. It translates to CAISDSGRQTGGYTF.

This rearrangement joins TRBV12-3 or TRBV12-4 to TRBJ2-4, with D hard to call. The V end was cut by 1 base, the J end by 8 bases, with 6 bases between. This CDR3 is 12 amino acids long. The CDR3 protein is CASSLGHYIQYF. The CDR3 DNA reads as TGTGCCAGCAGTTTAGGGCATTACATTCAGTACTTC.

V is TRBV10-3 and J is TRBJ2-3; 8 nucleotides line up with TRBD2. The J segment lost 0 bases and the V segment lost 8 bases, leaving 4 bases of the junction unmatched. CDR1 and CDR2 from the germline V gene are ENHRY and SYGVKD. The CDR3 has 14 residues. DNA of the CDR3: TGTGCCATCGGTAGCGGGGACAGCACAGATACGCAGTATTTT. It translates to CAIGSGDSTDTQYF.

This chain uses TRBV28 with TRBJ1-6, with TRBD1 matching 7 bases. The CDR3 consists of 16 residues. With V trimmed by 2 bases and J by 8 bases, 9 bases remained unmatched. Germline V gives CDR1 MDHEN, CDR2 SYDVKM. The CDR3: CASSLPDRSTYSPLHF. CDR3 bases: TGTGCCAGCAGTTTACCGGACAGGTCAACTTATTCACCCCTCCACTTT.

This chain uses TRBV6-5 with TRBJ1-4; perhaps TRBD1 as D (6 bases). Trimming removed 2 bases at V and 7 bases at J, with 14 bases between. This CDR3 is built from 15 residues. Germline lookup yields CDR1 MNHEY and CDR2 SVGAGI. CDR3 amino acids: CASSYTRGGGEKLFF. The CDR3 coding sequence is TGTGCCAGCAGTTACACCAGGGGTGGCGGTGAAAAACTGTTTTTT.

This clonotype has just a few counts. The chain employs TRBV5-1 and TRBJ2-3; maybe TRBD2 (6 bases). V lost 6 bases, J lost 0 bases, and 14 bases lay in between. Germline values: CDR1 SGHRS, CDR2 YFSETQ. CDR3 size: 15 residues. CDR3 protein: CASTANRGSTDTQYF. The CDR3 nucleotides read TGCGCCAGCACTGCCAACCGGGGGAGCACAGATACGCAGTATTTT. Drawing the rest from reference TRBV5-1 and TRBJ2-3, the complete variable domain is KAGVTQTPRYLIKTRGQQVTLSCSPISGHRSVSWYQQTPGQGLQFLFEYFSETQRNKGNFPGRFSGRQFSNSRSEMNVSTLELGDSALYLCASTANRGSTDTQYFGPGTRLTVL.

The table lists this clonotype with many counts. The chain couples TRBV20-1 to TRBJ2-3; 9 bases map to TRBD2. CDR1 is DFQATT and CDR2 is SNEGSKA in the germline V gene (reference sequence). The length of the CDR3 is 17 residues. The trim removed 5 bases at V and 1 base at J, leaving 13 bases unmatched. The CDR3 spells CSAGRGDSGGGTDTQYF. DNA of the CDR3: TGCAGTGCTGGAAGGGGAGATAGCGGGGGAGGCACAGATACGCAGTATTTT.

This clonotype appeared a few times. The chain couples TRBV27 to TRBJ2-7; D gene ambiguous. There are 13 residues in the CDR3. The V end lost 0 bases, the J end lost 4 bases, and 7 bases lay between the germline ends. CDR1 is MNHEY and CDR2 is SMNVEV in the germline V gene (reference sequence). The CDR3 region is CASSLSVWYEQYF. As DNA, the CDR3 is TGTGCCAGCAGTTTATCGGTTTGGTACGAGCAGTACTTC.

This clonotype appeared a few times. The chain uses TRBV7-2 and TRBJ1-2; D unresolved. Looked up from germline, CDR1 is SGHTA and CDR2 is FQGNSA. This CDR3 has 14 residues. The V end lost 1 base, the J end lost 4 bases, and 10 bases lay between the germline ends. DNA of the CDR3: TGTGCCAGCAGCTTAGTGCAGGAGCTCTATGGCTACACCTTC. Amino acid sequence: CASSLVQELYGYTF.

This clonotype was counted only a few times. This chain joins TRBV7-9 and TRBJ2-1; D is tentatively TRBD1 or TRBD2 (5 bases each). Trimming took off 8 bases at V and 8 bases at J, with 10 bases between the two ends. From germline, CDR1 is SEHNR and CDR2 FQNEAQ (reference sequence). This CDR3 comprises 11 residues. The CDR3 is CASGGSDEQFF. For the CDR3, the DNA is TGTGCCAGCGGGGGTTCGGATGAGCAGTTCTTC.

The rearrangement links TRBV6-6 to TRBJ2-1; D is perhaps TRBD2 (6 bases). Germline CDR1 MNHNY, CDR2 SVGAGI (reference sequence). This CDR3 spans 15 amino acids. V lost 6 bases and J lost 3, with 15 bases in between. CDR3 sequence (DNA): TGTGCCAGCAGACGGGACTTGAATTTCTACAATGAGCAGTTCTTC. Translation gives CASRRDLNFYNEQFF.